The 8 T cell receptor beta chains below were found in one sample sequenced in a study of CD4 and CD8 cells across lung adenocarcinoma regions. TCRdb recomputed calls from the PCR reads with MiXCR, one row per CDR3 protein. The repertoire holds thousands of distinct CDR3 sequences, with 45% as singletons. Sequencing was done on a sample of CD8+ T cells from the center of a lung tumor. These receptors were collected from a male donor with lung adenocarcinoma. The CD4 and CD8 labels of this study may be unreliable.

This clonotype was seen at least ten times. The chain links TRBV5-1 to TRBJ2-1; possibly TRBD1 or TRBD2 for D (7 bases each). This CDR3 is built from 15 residues. With 4 bases removed from V and 2 bases from J, the gap between germline ends came to 13 bases. CDR1 and CDR2 (germline): SGHRS, YFSETQ. The CDR3 nucleotides are TGCGCCAGCAGCGCGCAGGGGGGGGCCTACAATGAGCAGTTCTTC. It translates to CASSAQGGAYNEQFF. Combining the CDR3 with reference TRBV5-1 and TRBJ2-1 gives the whole variable domain KAGVTQTPRYLIKTRGQQVTLSCSPISGHRSVSWYQQTPGQGLQFLFEYFSETQRNKGNFPGRFSGRQFSNSRSEMNVSTLELGDSALYLCASSAQGGAYNEQFFGPGTRLTVL.

This clonotype was seen at least ten times. This chain connects TRBV10-3 to TRBJ2-1; 9 nucleotides agree with TRBD1. V lost 8 bases to trimming and J lost 3 bases; unmatched junction nucleotides: 5. The V gene's germline CDR1 is ENHRY and CDR2 SYGVKD. There are 14 residues in the CDR3. In DNA form, the CDR3 reads TGTGCCATCGGGGGACAGGGAGGCTACAATGAGCAGTTCTTC. As protein: CAIGGQGGYNEQFF.

The chain is built from TRBV6-5 and TRBJ2-3; 11 bases match TRBD1. The junction had 5 bases not matched to a gene; V was cut back by 2 bases and J by 4 bases. Germline assignment: CDR1 MNHEY and CDR2 SVGAGI. This CDR3 is built from 16 residues. CDR3 sequence (DNA): TGTGCCAGCAGTTACAGTAGGACAGGGGGCTCAGATACGCAGTATTTT. Residues: CASSYSRTGGSDTQYF.

The chain uses TRBV6-1 and TRBJ2-5; 8 bases are shared with TRBD2. The DNA matches TRBJ2-7 better at its end, which makes the J call doubtful. CDR1 and CDR2 from the germline V gene are MNHNS and SASEGT. CDR3 length: 14 residues. The DNA for the CDR3 is TGTGCCAGTCTATCGCGGGGGGCGTCCTACGAGCAGTACTTC. It specifies CASLSRGASYEQYF.

This clonotype is deemed medium-sized (0.01 to 0.1%). The chain has TRBV6-1 and TRBJ1-2; no firm D call. This CDR3 comprises 14 residues. V was cut by 2 bases and J by 8 bases, with 15 bases left in between. Germline values: CDR1 MNHNS, CDR2 SASEGT. CDR3 sequence reads: CASSEPGRLRGYTF. The CDR3 DNA reads as TGTGCCAGCAGTGAACCCGGAAGACTCCGGGGCTACACCTTC.

The sample holds many counts of this clonotype. The chain combines TRBV7-8 with TRBJ2-3; D not certain. V gave up 0 bases and J gave up 1 base, with 8 bases separating them. CDR1 SGHVS and CDR2 FQNEAQ come from the germline V gene. The CDR3 is 15 residues long. CDR3 in DNA: TGTGCCAGCAGCTTAGCGCGAGGCCGCACAGATACGCAGTATTTT. Translated, it gives CASSLARGRTDTQYF.

The chain employs TRBV4-1 and TRBJ1-1; the D gene is possibly TRBD1 (6 bases). The V gene's germline CDR1 is MGHRA and CDR2 YSYEKL. The V end was cut by 1 base, the J end by 3 bases, with 21 bases between. There are 18 residues in the CDR3. In DNA, the CDR3 is TGCGCCAGCAGCCAAGTTTTTAGCTTGAGACAGGCAGACACTGAAGCTTTCTTT. Translated: CASSQVFSLRQADTEAFF.

This clonotype was counted at least ten times. The chain links TRBV7-6 to TRBJ2-1; TRBD2 agrees at 7 bases. This CDR3 has 12 amino acids. V dropped 7 bases and J dropped 9; count of bases not matched to a gene: 6. Germline CDR1 and CDR2: SGHVS and FNYEAQ. The CDR3: CASTGGGGEQFF. The CDR3 DNA reads as TGTGCCAGCACTGGGGGGGGTGGTGAGCAGTTCTTC.